This T cell receptor beta chain stems from a study of T-cell reconstitution after alpha-beta-depleted transplantation in children. Germline CDR1 reads WSHSY; CDR2 reads SAAADI. The V and J ends lost 7 bases and 1 base respectively, with 13 bases between them. The CDR3 runs to 14 residues. Unique molecular identifiers were incorporated into the prepared TCRbeta library. TCRdb reanalysed the PCR reads using MiXCR and keeps one entry per CDR3 protein. Of 100,000 or so distinct CDR3 sequences in the sample, 23% were seen once. This sequence joins TRBV10-2 and TRBJ2-5; D unresolved. The clonotype was recovered from a boy aged 2 to 10 with acute lymphoblastic leukemia, due to receive a stem cell transplant. The sample was PBMCs, taken before TCRalphabeta/CD19-depleted stem cell transplant. This chain's CDR3 is CASIQDWAQETQYF. The CDR3 coding sequence is TGCGCCAGCATCCAAGACTGGGCCCAAGAGACCCAGTACTTC.